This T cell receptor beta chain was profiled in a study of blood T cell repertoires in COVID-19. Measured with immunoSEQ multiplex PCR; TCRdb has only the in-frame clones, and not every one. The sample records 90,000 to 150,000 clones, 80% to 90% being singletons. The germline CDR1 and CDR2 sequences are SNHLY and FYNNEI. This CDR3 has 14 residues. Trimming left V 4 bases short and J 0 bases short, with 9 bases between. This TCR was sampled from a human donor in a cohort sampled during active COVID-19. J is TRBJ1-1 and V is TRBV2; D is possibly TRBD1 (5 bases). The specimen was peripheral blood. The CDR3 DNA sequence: TGTGCCAGCAGTGGGGGACTCGTGAACACTGAAGCTTTCTTT. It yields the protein CASSGGLVNTEAFF.